Below are 8 T cell receptor beta chains sequenced from a single sample in a study of CD8+ T cells in alopecia areata. Reverse transcribed after extraction, RNA yielded cDNA as the sequencing template. Data came from immunoSEQ multiplex PCR; TCRdb stores just in-frame clones and leaves some out. The sample carries 200,000 to 250,000 clones, 50% to 75% recorded once. Documented treatment: oral pan-JAK inhibitor, 5-10 mg twice daily. The input for sequencing was CD4+ T cells sorted from blood, taken at week 4, from a patient treated with tofacitinib. The receptors come from a human donor with alopecia areata.

This clone was counted only a few times. CDR3 protein: CASSSRGGRSDYTF. The CDR3 nucleotides are TGTGCCAGCAGTTCCCGAGGGGGACGAAGCGACTACACCTTC. V is TRBV27 and J is TRBJ1-2; D is perhaps TRBD1 (6 bases). CDR3 length equals 14 residues. With 4 bases removed from V and 10 bases from J, the gap between germline ends came to 19 bases. Per the germline V gene, CDR1 is MNHEY and CDR2 is SMNVEV (reference sequence).

This clone was picked up a small number of times. The chain combines TRBV27 with TRBJ1-2, with D maybe TRBD1 (5 bases). Trimming left V 1 base short and J 6 bases short, with 15 bases between. Per germline, CDR1 MNHEY and CDR2 SMNVEV (reference sequence). The CDR3 is made up of 15 amino acids. Here the CDR3 DNA reads TGTGCCAGCAGTTTATTCACAGGCGGGGCCAATGGCTACACCTTC. Its protein product is CASSLFTGGANGYTF.

The gene calls are TRBV14 and TRBJ2-1, with D unresolved. V lost 1 base to trimming and J lost 5 bases, with 9 bases between them. Germline CDR1 reads SGHDN; CDR2 reads FVKESK. The CDR3 has 14 residues. The CDR3 spells CASSQAGPNNEQFF. CDR3 nucleotides: TGTGCCAGCAGCCAAGCCGGGCCGAACAATGAGCAGTTCTTC.

This clone has a handful of counts. Other nucleotide sequences in the sample specify the same CDR3. V usage is TRBV29-1 and J usage is TRBJ1-1; D is undetermined. Between the trimmed V and J ends, which lost 3 bases and 11 bases, there was a span of 10 bases. Germline V CDR1 and CDR2: SQVTM, ANQGSEA. The CDR3 totals 10 residues. The CDR3: CSVDREDAFF. CDR3 sequence (DNA): TGCAGCGTTGATAGGGAGGATGCTTTCTTT.

CDR3 sequence: CASSLVRETQYF. CDR3 DNA: TGTGCCAGCAGCTTAGTCCGGGAGACCCAGTACTTC. V is TRBV7-9 and J is TRBJ2-5; D remains unclear. Germline V gives CDR1 SEHNR, CDR2 FQNEAQ (reference sequence). The V and J ends lost 1 base and 5 bases respectively, with 5 bases between them. The CDR3 totals 12 residues.

This clone was observed once. The genes are TRBV10-3 and TRBJ2-2; no clear D. CDR3 length: 15 residues. From germline, CDR1 is ENHRY and CDR2 SYGVKD. Trimming removed 6 bases at V and 4 bases at J, with 15 bases between. The CDR3 nucleotides read TGTGCCATCAGAGGCTACGGGCCCACCACCGGGGAGCTGTTTTTT. Translated: CAIRGYGPTTGELFF.

The chain is built from TRBV5-4 and TRBJ2-5, with 11 nucleotides matching TRBD1. Germline V CDR1 and CDR2: SGHNT, YYREEE (reference sequence). V trimming: 0 bases; J trimming: 5 bases; junction bases outside the gene matches: 3. The CDR3 contains 15 residues. The CDR3 DNA reads TGTGCCAGCAGCTTGGGGACAGGGGGCGCGGAGACCCAGTACTTC. Translating it yields CASSLGTGGAETQYF.

This chain uses TRBV5-1 with TRBJ1-2; no firm D call. The CDR3 is 15 residues long. The germline gives CDR1 SGHRS, CDR2 YFSETQ. Trimming left V 0 bases short and J 6 bases short, with 15 bases between. The CDR3 bases are TGCGCCAGCAGCTTGGCCATGAGGTCTGAAAATGGCTACACCTTC. The encoded protein is CASSLAMRSENGYTF.